The sequence of this T cell receptor beta chain was determined in a study of PD-1 blockade in mismatch repair-deficient tumors (dated by TCRdb to 2017 to 2019). Background on the whole study: The trial enrolled 65 to 100 consecutive patients with 12 mismatch repair-deficient cancer types between September 2013 and 2016, all previously treated and progressing. Deep sequencing of TCR CDR3 regions was used to track tumor-associated T cell clones in peripheral blood of patients responding to PD-1 blockade.

The paper as a whole reports these results and caveats: After pembrolizumab, tumor-resident clones, which were often undetectable in blood before treatment, expanded rapidly and then contracted, generally ahead of radiologic responses.

CDR1 and CDR2 were assigned from the germline V gene (reference sequence) as SGHNT and YYREEE. The CDR3 runs 12 residues from the cysteine to the phenylalanine. The kept DNA is CDR3 alone, 36 bases in frame from the first base. At the junction V is shortened by 0 bases and J by 5 bases, with 4 bases in between. This clone was detected only once. Its antigen specificity is not known. The input lacks base qualities; no much larger clone sits a single base away. Library preparation used the immunoSEQ multiplex PCR assay. TCRdb limited this immuneACCESS table to in-frame rearrangements with V and J called. A share of clones is missing; checked studies link under half to unresolved V genes, and the rest is unexplained. In all, the sample holds under 150,000 clones, and 86% of those were seen once. Of the sample, 13% is held by the ten largest clones. Mismatch repair deficiency in every enrolled patient was established by polymerase chain reaction or immunohistochemistry. TCR sequencing was carried out for three patients who responded to pembrolizumab therapy. The phase II trial prospectively tested pembrolizumab PD-1 blockade in advanced mismatch repair-deficient cancers regardless of tissue of origin. Peripheral blood T cell samples were gathered serially, both before PD-1 blockade started and at multiple time points afterward. Blood sampling times were expressed in weeks after the first pembrolizumab dose.

The TCR sequence derives from an adult with mismatch repair-deficient cancer. Recombination linked TRBV5-4 to TRBJ2-3; the D segment cannot be called with confidence. The sequencing used peripheral blood, collected 44 weeks after starting pembrolizumab. The CDR3 reads as follows: CASSLGKDTQYF. The DNA sequence follows: TGTGCCAGCAGCTTGGGGAAAGATACGCAGTATTTT. Extended through the reference TRBV5-4 and TRBJ2-3 proteins, this CDR3 yields the full variable domain: ETGVTQSPTHLIKTRGQQVTLRCSSQSGHNTVSWYQQALGQGPQFIFQYYREEENGRGNFPPRFSGLQFPNYSSELNVNALELDDSALYLCASSLGKDTQYFGPGTRLTVL.